Only one count was recorded for the clone carrying this TCR beta chain. Antigen unknown. These data are taken from a study of identifying expanded T cells in peripheral blood. Some clones are missing from TCRdb's copy, which holds only in-frame ones; the method was immunoSEQ multiplex PCR. The sample includes around 100,000 clones, about 91% of them seen just once. Study findings and constraints: Clone count variance between approximately 2-week samples rose with total template count.

This receptor was obtained from a person between 18 and 75 years old in good health. The sequencing input was blood.

CDR3 residues: CASSLHSDEQYF. In DNA, the CDR3 is TGTGCCAGCAGCCTTCACAGTGACGAGCAGTACTTC. This sequence joins TRBV7-9 and TRBJ2-5; D gene ambiguous. The J call could be wrong; TRBJ2-7 is a better fit for the DNA end. The CDR3 runs 12 residues. Germline assignment: CDR1 SEHNR and CDR2 FQNEAQ (reference sequence).